This TCR beta chain was captured by sequencing in a study of T cell changes during pregnancy in multiple sclerosis. The repertoire was sequenced with immunoSEQ multiplex PCR; TCRdb's copy has only in-frame clones and lacks some. The sample has 35,000 to 55,000 clones, 93% seen once; the top ten hold roughly 3.8%. The CDR3 has 15 residues. Germline loops: CDR1 SQVTM, CDR2 ANQGSEA. Trimming removed 4 bases at V and 8 bases at J, with 23 bases between. This sequence joins TRBV29-1 and TRBJ1-2; possibly TRBD1 for D (6 bases). The material sequenced was CD8+ T cells from peripheral blood mononuclear cells, taken after pregnancy. The sequence was obtained from a female donor with multiple sclerosis, enrolled in a pregnancy study. Here the CDR3 DNA reads TGCAGCGTTGGGTCGGACAGTCCCACAGTGGTCGGCTACACCTTC. Amino acids: CSVGSDSPTVVGYTF.